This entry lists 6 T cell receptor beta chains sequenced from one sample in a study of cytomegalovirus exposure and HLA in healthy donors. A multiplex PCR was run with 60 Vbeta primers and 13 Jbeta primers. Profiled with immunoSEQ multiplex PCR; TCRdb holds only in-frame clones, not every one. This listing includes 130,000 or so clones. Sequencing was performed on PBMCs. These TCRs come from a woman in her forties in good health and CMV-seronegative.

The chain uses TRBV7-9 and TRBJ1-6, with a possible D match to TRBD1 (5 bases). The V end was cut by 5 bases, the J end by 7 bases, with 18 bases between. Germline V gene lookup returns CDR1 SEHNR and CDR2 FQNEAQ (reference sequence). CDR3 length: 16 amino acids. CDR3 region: CASSHISGSENSPLHF. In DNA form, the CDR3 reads TGTGCCAGCAGCCACATATCAGGGTCGGAGAATTCACCCCTCCACTTT.

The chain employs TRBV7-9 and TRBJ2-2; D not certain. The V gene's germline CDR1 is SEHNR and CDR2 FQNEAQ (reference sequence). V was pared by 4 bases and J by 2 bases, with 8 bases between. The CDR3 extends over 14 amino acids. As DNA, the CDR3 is TGTGCCAGCAGCTCCGATAGAAACACCGGGGAGCTGTTTTTT. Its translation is CASSSDRNTGELFF. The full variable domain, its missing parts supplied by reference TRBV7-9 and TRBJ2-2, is DTGVSQNPRHKITKRGQNVTFRCDPISEHNRLYWYRQTLGQGPEFLTYFQNEAQLEKSRLLSDRFSAERPKGSFSTLEIQRTEQGDSAMYLCASSSDRNTGELFFGEGSRLTVL.

CDR3 protein: CSVDATGYNEKLFF. For the CDR3, the DNA is TGCAGCGTTGACGCGACAGGGTATAATGAAAAACTGTTTTTT. The V call is TRBV29-1, the J call TRBJ1-4; 7 nucleotides line up with TRBD1. Germline CDR1 is SQVTM and CDR2 is ANQGSEA. J gave up 4 bases and V 3 bases, and 5 bases lay outside the gene matches. CDR3 size: 14 residues. Drawing the rest from reference TRBV29-1 and TRBJ1-4, the complete variable domain is SAVISQKPSRDICQRGTSLTIQCQVDSQVTMMFWYRQQPGQSLTLIATANQGSEATYESGFVIDKFPISRPNLTFSTLTVSNMSPEDSSIYLCSVDATGYNEKLFFGSGTQLSVL.

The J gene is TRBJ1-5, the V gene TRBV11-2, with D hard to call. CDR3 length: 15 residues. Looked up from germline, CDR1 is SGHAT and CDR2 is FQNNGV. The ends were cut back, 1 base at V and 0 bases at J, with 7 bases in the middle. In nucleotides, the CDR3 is TGTGCCAGCAGCTTAGGCAGAAATAGCAATCAGCCCCAGCATTTT. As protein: CASSLGRNSNQPQHF.

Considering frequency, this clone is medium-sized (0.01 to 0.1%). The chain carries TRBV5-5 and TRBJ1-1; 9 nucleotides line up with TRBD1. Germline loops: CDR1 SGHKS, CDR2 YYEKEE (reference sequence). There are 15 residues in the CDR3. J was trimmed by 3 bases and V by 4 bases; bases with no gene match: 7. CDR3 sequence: CASSQGTGRDTEAFF. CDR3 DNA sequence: TGTGCCAGCAGCCAAGGGACAGGGAGGGACACTGAAGCTTTCTTT.

CDR3 DNA sequence: TGTGCCAGCATAGCCCCTTTAGCGGGGATCACAGATACGCAGTATTTT. Encoded protein: CASIAPLAGITDTQYF. The chain couples TRBV7-9 to TRBJ2-3, with 8 bases aligning to TRBD2. The germline CDR1 and CDR2 sequences are SEHNR and FQNEAQ (reference sequence). This CDR3 is 16 amino acids long. J lost 2 bases, V lost 7 bases, and 11 bases had no gene match.